The entry below gives a single TCR beta chain sequence along with its context. Its specificity is not known. This specimen belongs to a study of T cell responses to AZD1222 COVID-19 vaccine. General study results and limits: The peak T cell response came first, and repertoires were sampled only after it. Spike-specific TCR breadth and depth both grew after two AZD1222 doses.

Data came from immunoSEQ multiplex PCR; TCRdb stores just in-frame clones and leaves some out. This sample has 150,000 to 200,000 clones, with approximately 90% found just once. Germline CDR1 reads ENHRY; CDR2 reads SYGVKD. There are 17 residues in the CDR3. With V trimmed by 8 bases and J by 7 bases, 14 bases remained unmatched. The chain links TRBV10-3 to TRBJ1-6, with TRBD1 matching 10 bases. Sequenced here: peripheral blood, sampled 28 days after the second dose of the MenACWY control vaccine. The receptor was isolated from an adult who received the MenACWY meningococcal vaccine as a control. The CDR3: CAIGAGQGRSRNSPLHF. CDR3 in DNA: TGTGCCATCGGGGCGGGACAGGGGAGAAGTAGGAATTCACCCCTCCACTTT.